Each of the 18 T cell receptor beta chains below was sequenced from the same sample in a study of T cell responses to AZD1222 COVID-19 vaccine. Generated by immunoSEQ multiplex PCR, the TCRdb table keeps only in-frame clones and is missing some. Of 70,000 or so clones detected, around 86% appear once; the ten largest clones hold nearly 25%. The starting material was peripheral blood, obtained on day 0 of AZD1222 vaccination. These receptor sequences come from an adult in good health.

The chain recombines TRBV6-6 with TRBJ1-5, with a possible D match to TRBD1 (5 bases). V was pared by 2 bases and J by 7 bases, with 9 bases between. Germline V gene sequence: CDR1 MNHNY, CDR2 SVGAGI (reference sequence). The CDR3 totals 13 residues. The CDR3 bases are TGTGCCAGCAGTTACAGCGGGGACCAGCCCCAGCATTTT. It codes for CASSYSGDQPQHF.

V and J are TRBV7-8 and TRBJ2-1; no reliable D call. V was shortened by 1 base and J by 3 bases, with 10 bases between the two germline ends. The CDR3 length is 15 residues. CDR1 is SGHVS, CDR2 FQNEAQ, per germline. CDR3 sequence reads: CASSLVWHHYNEQFF. In DNA form, the CDR3 reads TGTGCCAGCAGCTTAGTCTGGCATCACTACAATGAGCAGTTCTTC.

The chain carries TRBV6-5 and TRBJ1-2; 9 nucleotides align to TRBD1. The CDR3 runs to 15 residues. The trim removed 6 bases at V and 8 bases at J, leaving 13 bases unmatched. Germline CDR1 reads MNHEY; CDR2 reads SVGAGI. Here the CDR3 DNA reads TGTGCCAGCAGCGAGGAACAGGGGGCAAGGAGAGGCTACACCTTC. Amino acids: CASSEEQGARRGYTF.

The rearrangement links TRBV19 to TRBJ1-1; TRBD1 aligns across 7 bases. Germline V gene data show CDR1 as LNHDA and CDR2 as SQIVND (reference sequence). The V gene end was trimmed by 3 bases and the J gene end by 6 bases; junction bases not matched to a gene: 4. The CDR3 is 13 amino acids. The CDR3 loop reads CASSIRTGAEAFF. In DNA form, the CDR3 reads TGTGCCAGTAGTATCAGGACAGGCGCTGAAGCTTTCTTT.

The DNA for the CDR3 is TGCGCCAGCAGCTTGGCCGGGTCAGGGGGCCAAGATGAGCAGTTCTTC. The encoded protein is CASSLAGSGGQDEQFF. The V call is TRBV5-1, the J call TRBJ2-1; 8 nucleotides match TRBD1. V gave up 0 bases and J gave up 8 bases; unmatched junction bases: 10. Looked up from germline, CDR1 is SGHRS and CDR2 is YFSETQ. The CDR3 runs to 16 residues. Full variable domain (missing parts from reference TRBV5-1 and TRBJ2-1): KAGVTQTPRYLIKTRGQQVTLSCSPISGHRSVSWYQQTPGQGLQFLFEYFSETQRNKGNFPGRFSGRQFSNSRSEMNVSTLELGDSALYLCASSLAGSGGQDEQFFGPGTRLTVL.

The chain links TRBV2 to TRBJ2-6; no reliable D call. The germline V and J ends were trimmed by 6 bases and 0 bases, with 6 bases remaining between them. The CDR3 is made up of 14 amino acids. Looked up from germline, CDR1 is SNHLY and CDR2 is FYNNEI. The CDR3 region has the DNA TGTGCCAGCAGGGTCGTCTCTGGGGCCAACGTCCTGACTTTC. It is translated as CASRVVSGANVLTF.

This rearrangement joins TRBV9 to TRBJ2-5, with D perhaps matching TRBD1 (5 bases). Deletions cut 3 bases from V and 2 bases from J, with 11 bases between. This CDR3 contains 14 residues. Germline assignment: CDR1 SGDLS and CDR2 YYNGEE. The CDR3 sequence is CASSAHDRQETQYF. The DNA for the CDR3 is TGTGCCAGCAGCGCCCATGACAGACAAGAGACCCAGTACTTC.

V and J are TRBV27 and TRBJ1-5; 10 nucleotides line up with TRBD1. V shed 0 bases, J shed 2 bases, and the junction held 4 bases outside the gene matches. The CDR3 runs to 17 residues. Germline V CDR1 and CDR2: MNHEY, SMNVEV (reference sequence). CDR3 residues: CASSLSGQGKGNQPQHF. The CDR3 bases are TGTGCCAGCAGTTTATCGGGACAGGGGAAGGGCAATCAGCCCCAGCATTTT.

This clone was detected a few times. This rearrangement joins TRBV3-1 (or the pseudogene TRBV3-2) to TRBJ1-1; no clear D gene. V gave up 5 bases and J gave up 5 bases, with 9 bases separating them. Per germline, CDR1 LGHDT and CDR2 YNNKEL (reference sequence). This CDR3 comprises 12 residues. The CDR3 is CASSSVGTEAFF. CDR3 sequence (DNA): TGTGCCAGCAGCTCAGTCGGGACTGAAGCTTTCTTT.

The chain uses TRBV9 and TRBJ2-5, with 8 bases identical to TRBD2. The CDR3 is 15 residues long. V was clipped by 3 bases and J by 5 bases; unmatched bases: 9. Germline V lookup: CDR1 SGDLS, CDR2 YYNGEE. The CDR3 spells CASSENGGASETQYF. The CDR3 DNA is TGTGCCAGCAGCGAGAACGGGGGGGCCTCGGAGACCCAGTACTTC. Looking up the rest from reference TRBV9 and TRBJ2-5 gives the full variable domain: DSGVTQTPKHLITATGQRVTLRCSPRSGDLSVYWYQQSLDQGLQFLIQYYNGEERAKGNILERFSAQQFPDLHSELNLSSLELGDSALYFCASSENGGASETQYFGPGTRLLVL.

The chain joins TRBV30 to TRBJ1-5, with D tentatively TRBD1 (6 bases). This CDR3 has 15 residues. V lost 3 bases to trimming and J lost 6 bases, with 18 bases between them. Germline loops: CDR1 GTSNPN, CDR2 SVGIG (reference sequence). CDR3 in DNA: TGTGCCTGGAGCGTAGGCAGGGGCGGTGGTCAGCCCCAGCATTTT. Its translation: CAWSVGRGGGQPQHF.

The CDR3 region is CASSFARDGDYEQYF. DNA of the CDR3: TGTGCCAGCAGCTTCGCCAGGGACGGGGACTACGAGCAGTACTTC. The chain couples TRBV7-2 to TRBJ2-7; TRBD1 or TRBD2 may be the D gene (5 bases each). This CDR3 region has 15 residues. The V end lost 3 bases, the J end lost 3 bases, and 15 bases lay between the germline ends. Germline loops: CDR1 SGHTA, CDR2 FQGNSA.

The CDR3 sequence: CASSQYRVRSYEQYF. The CDR3 DNA sequence: TGTGCCAGCAGCCAATACAGGGTGAGGTCCTACGAGCAGTACTTC. The chain combines TRBV7-9 with TRBJ2-7; perhaps TRBD1 as D (6 bases). The germline V and J ends were trimmed by 5 bases and 1 base, with 15 bases remaining between them. This CDR3 has 15 amino acids. Germline assignment: CDR1 SEHNR and CDR2 FQNEAQ (reference sequence).

The chain recombines TRBV6-4 with TRBJ2-5; 12 nucleotides align to TRBD2. The V segment lost 5 bases and the J segment 2 bases; nucleotides outside the gene matches: 3. Germline CDR1 and CDR2: MRHNA and SNTAGT. CDR3 length: 15 amino acids. In nucleotides, the CDR3 is TGTGCCAGCAGTAGACTAGCGGGGGCACAAGAGACCCAGTACTTC. It encodes CASSRLAGAQETQYF.

This chain uses TRBV3-1 (or the pseudogene TRBV3-2) with TRBJ2-1; TRBD1 agrees at 9 bases. The CDR3 runs to 15 residues. Trimming at V came to 5 bases and at J to 9 bases, leaving 11 bases not matched to a gene. The germline V gene has CDR1 LGHDT and CDR2 YNNKEL (reference sequence). The CDR3 region has the DNA TGTGCCAGCAGCGGTAGGGGACAGGGTTCCTCTGAGCAGTTCTTC. It encodes CASSGRGQGSSEQFF.

This chain links TRBV5-3 with TRBJ1-1; no reliable D call. TRBV5-3 is an open reading frame, and its role is uncertain. This CDR3 spans 16 amino acids. Trimming shortened V by 2 bases and J by 1 base, and 15 bases separated the two germline ends. The CDR3 sequence is CARSFLTGRRNTEAFF. In nucleotides, the CDR3 is TGTGCCAGAAGCTTTTTGACTGGACGGCGGAACACTGAAGCTTTCTTT.

This chain connects TRBV7-8 to TRBJ2-3, with D unclear. CDR1 is SGHVS, CDR2 FQNEAQ, per germline. This CDR3 region has 12 residues. Trimming removed 5 bases from V and 8 bases from J, with 11 bases in between. This CDR3 is CASSPEDLTQYF. CDR3 coding DNA: TGTGCCAGCAGCCCCGAGGACCTTACGCAGTATTTT.

The chain has TRBV19 and TRBJ1-6; D uncertain. V lost 0 bases and J 9 bases, leaving 18 bases between the germline ends. The CDR3 sequence is 17 residues long. The germline V gene has CDR1 LNHDA and CDR2 SQIVND (reference sequence). CDR3 nucleotide sequence: TGTGCCAGTAGTATAGACAGGACGCAATTCACGGGTTCACCCCTCCACTTT. It codes for CASSIDRTQFTGSPLHF.